These 3 T cell receptor beta chains were sequenced from one sample in a study of T cells in localized non-small cell lung cancer. The method was immunoSEQ multiplex PCR; TCRdb's version includes in-frame clones alone and lacks a portion of them. This repertoire shows about 70,000 clones, around 85% found once; its top ten account for 21%. This material consisted of peripheral blood, taken before any cancer treatment. Receptor source: a male donor at least 60 years old with stage III squamous cell lung carcinoma.

This clone appeared a single time. J is TRBJ2-3 and V is TRBV5-4; TRBD1 is a possible D gene (6 bases). Germline V gene data show CDR1 as SGHNT and CDR2 as YYREEE (reference sequence). CDR3 size: 14 residues. Trimming removed 6 bases at V and 3 bases at J, with 14 bases between. CDR3 region: CASNNRDSTDTQYF. CDR3 bases: TGTGCCAGCAACAACAGGGATTCTACAGATACGCAGTATTTT. Drawing the rest from reference TRBV5-4 and TRBJ2-3, the complete variable domain is ETGVTQSPTHLIKTRGQQVTLRCSSQSGHNTVSWYQQALGQGPQFIFQYYREEENGRGNFPPRFSGLQFPNYSSELNVNALELDDSALYLCASNNRDSTDTQYFGPGTRLTVL.

The chain links TRBV6-4 to TRBJ2-3, with D perhaps TRBD2 (5 bases). There are 13 residues in the CDR3. Germline lookup yields CDR1 MRHNA and CDR2 SNTAGT. V was pared by 2 bases and J by 6 bases, with 9 bases between. CDR3: CASSDTRGDTQYF. As DNA, the CDR3 is TGTGCCAGCAGTGACACTAGAGGGGATACGCAGTATTTT.

V usage is TRBV5-6 and J usage is TRBJ1-1; 9 bases match TRBD1. The V gene end was trimmed by 2 bases and the J gene end by 3 bases; junction bases not matched to a gene: 11. The CDR3 loop spans 17 amino acids. The germline CDR1 and CDR2 sequences are SGHDT and YYEEEE. The CDR3 nucleotides read TGTGCCAGCAGCTTACTGGGACAGGGAACTTTGGACACTGAAGCTTTCTTT. As protein: CASSLLGQGTLDTEAFF.